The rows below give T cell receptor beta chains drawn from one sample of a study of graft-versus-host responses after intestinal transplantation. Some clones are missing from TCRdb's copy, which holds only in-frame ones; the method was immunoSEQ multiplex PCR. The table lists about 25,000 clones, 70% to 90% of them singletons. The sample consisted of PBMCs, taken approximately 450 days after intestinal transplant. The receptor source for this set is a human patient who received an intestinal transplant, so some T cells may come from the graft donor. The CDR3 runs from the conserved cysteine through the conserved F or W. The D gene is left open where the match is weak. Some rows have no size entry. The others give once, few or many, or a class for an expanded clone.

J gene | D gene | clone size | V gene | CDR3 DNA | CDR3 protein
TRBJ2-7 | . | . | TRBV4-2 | TGTGCCAGCAGCCCGCCCCCGGGGGAGCAGTACTTC | CASSPPPGEQYF
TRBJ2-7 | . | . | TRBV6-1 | TGTGCCAGCAGGAAAGTCGCAGACGGGCAGTACTTC | CASRKVADGQYF
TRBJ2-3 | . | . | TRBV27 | TGTGCCAGCAGTCGCCAAACCGCGAGCACAGATACGCAGTATTTT | CASSRQTASTDTQYF
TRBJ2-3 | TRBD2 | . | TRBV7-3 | TGTGCCAGCAGCCCAGGACTAGCGAGAGATACGCAGTATTTT | CASSPGLARDTQYF
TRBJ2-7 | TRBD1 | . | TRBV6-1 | TGTGCCAGCAGTTTCACCACGTCTAGACAGGGCAAGCAGTACTTC | CASSFTTSRQGKQYF
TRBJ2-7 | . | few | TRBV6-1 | TGTGCCAGCAGTGCCCCCCCGGGGGAGCAGTACTTC | CASSAPPGEQYF
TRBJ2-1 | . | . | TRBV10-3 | TGTGCCATCAGTGAGACCGAACTAGCCCACACGTTCTTC | CAISETELAHTFF
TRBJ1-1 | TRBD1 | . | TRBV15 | TGTGCCACCAGCAGAGCCTATACCGGGACAGCCATGGCTTTCTTT | CATSRAYTGTAMAFF
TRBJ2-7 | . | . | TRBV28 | TGTGCCAGCAGTTTTGTGGGGGCGGACTACGAGCAGTACTTC | CASSFVGADYEQYF
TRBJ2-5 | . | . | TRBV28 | TGTGCCAGCAGTTTTCTCAGGGAAGAGACCCAGTACTTC | CASSFLREETQYF
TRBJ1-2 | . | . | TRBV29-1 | TGCAGCGTTGAAAAATACCTTGGCTACACCTTC | CSVEKYLGYTF
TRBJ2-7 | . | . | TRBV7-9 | TGTGCCAGCAGCTTAGGGACACTACTATACGAGCAGTACTTC | CASSLGTLLYEQYF
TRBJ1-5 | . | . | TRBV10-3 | TGTGCCATCAGCCTGTCCGGGAGCAATCAGCCCCAGCATTTT | CAISLSGSNQPQHF
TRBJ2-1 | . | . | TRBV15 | TGTGCCACCAGCAGAGGTTACAATGAGCAGTTCTTC | CATSRGYNEQFF
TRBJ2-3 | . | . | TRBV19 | TGTGCCAGTAGTAGTTTGAGCACAGATACGCAGTATTTT | CASSSLSTDTQYF
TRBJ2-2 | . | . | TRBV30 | TGTGCCTTCGGCGGAGGGAACACCGGGGAGCTGTTTTTT | CAFGGGNTGELFF
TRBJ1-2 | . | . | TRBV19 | TGTGCCACCCAGGGTTGCCATGGCTACACCTTC | CATQGCHGYTF
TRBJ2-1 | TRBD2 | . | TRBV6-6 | TGTGCCACTTACGCGGGAGGCTCCTACAATGAGCAGTTCTTC | CATYAGGSYNEQFF
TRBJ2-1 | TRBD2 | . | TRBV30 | TGTGCCTGGAGTGTTAGGGTAGCGGGAGGGCCAATGTGGGGTACAAACCAGTTCTTC | CAWSVRVAGGPMWGTNQFF
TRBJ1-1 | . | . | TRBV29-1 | TGCAGCGTTGGCGGGGGCCTAGCTGAAGCTTTCTTT | CSVGGGLAEAFF
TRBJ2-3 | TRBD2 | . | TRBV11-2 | TGTGCCAGCAGCTGGCGGGCTAGCGGGGGGAACACAGATACGCAGTATTTT | CASSWRASGGNTDTQYF
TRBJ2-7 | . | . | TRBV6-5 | TGTGCCTGTTCGGGGCAGGGTTACCACGAGCAGTACTTC | CACSGQGYHEQYF
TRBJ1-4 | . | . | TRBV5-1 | TGCGCCAGCAGCTTGGATGAAAATGGACCACCAGCCGTACTCCCGACTGAAAAACTGTTTTTT | CASSLDENGPPAVLPTEKLFF
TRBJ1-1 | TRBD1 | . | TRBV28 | TGTGCCAGCAGGGTACTACAGGGGAGGACTGAAGCTTTCTTT | CASRVLQGRTEAFF
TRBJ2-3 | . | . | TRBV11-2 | TGTGCCAGCAGCTTAGACGTAGGATCCCCTACGCAGTATTTT | CASSLDVGSPTQYF
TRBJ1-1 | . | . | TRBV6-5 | TGTGCCAGCAGTTACTCCGCGGGGACTGAAGCTTTCTTT | CASSYSAGTEAFF
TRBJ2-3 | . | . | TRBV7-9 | TGTGCCAGCAGCTTGGGGTACTGGTTTTACGTCGATACGCAGTATTTT | CASSLGYWFYVDTQYF
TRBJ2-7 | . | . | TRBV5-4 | TGTGCCAGCAGCTCTGGTTGGGGGTCCTACGAGCAGTACTTC | CASSSGWGSYEQYF
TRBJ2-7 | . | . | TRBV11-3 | TGTGCCAGCAGCTTAGAGAGCGGCTACGAGCAGTACTTC | CASSLESGYEQYF
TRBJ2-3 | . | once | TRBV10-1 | TGCGCCAGCAACGGTTACAACACAGATACGCAGTATTTT | CASNGYNTDTQYF
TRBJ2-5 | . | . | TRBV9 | TGTGCCAGCAGCGTAGGGGGCAGGGTAGGGGAGACCCAGTACTTC | CASSVGGRVGETQYF
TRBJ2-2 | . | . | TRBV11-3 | TGTGCCAGCAGTTTACGGGGGGCGAGGAACACCGGGGAGCTGTTTTTT | CASSLRGARNTGELFF
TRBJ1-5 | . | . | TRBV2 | TGTGCCAGCAGTGACAGGGCGCATCTCCAGCCCCAGCATTTT | CASSDRAHLQPQHF
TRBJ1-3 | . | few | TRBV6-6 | TGTGCCAGCAGCGGGACAGGAAACACCATATATTTT | CASSGTGNTIYF